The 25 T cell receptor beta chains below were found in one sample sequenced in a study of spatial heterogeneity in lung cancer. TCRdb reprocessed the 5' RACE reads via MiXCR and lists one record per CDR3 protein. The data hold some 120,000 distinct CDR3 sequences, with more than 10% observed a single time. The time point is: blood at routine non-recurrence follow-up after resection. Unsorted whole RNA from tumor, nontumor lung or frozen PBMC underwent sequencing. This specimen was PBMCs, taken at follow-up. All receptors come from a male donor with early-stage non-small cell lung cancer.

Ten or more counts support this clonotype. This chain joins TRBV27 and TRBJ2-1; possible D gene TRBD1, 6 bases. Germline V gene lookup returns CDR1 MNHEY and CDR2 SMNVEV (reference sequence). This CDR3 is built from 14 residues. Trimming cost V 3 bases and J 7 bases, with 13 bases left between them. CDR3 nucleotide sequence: TGTGCCAGCAGTTTGGGGGCTACTTCAAATGAGCAGTTCTTC. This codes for CASSLGATSNEQFF.

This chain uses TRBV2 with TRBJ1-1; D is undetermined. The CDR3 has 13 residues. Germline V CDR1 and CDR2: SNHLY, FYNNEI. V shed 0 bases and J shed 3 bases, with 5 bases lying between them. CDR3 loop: CASSEAEDTEAFF. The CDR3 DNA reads TGTGCCAGCAGTGAAGCAGAGGACACTGAAGCTTTCTTT.

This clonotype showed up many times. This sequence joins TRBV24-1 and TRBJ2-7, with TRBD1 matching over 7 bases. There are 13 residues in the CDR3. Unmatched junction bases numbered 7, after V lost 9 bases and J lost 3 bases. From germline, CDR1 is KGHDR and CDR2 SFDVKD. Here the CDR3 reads CATGGTALYEQYF. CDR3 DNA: TGTGCCACCGGTGGGACAGCTCTCTACGAGCAGTACTTC.

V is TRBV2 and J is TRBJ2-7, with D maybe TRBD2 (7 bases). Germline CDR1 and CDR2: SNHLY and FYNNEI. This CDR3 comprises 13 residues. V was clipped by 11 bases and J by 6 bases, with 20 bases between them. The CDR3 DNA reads TGTGCCGGGAGGGGGGCCTTTGTAAGCGAGCAGTACTTC. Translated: CAGRGAFVSEQYF.

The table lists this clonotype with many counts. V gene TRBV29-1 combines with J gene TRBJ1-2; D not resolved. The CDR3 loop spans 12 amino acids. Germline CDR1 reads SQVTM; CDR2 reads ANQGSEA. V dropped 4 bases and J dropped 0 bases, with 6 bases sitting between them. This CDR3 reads CSVAVANYGYTF. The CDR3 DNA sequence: TGCAGCGTTGCTGTAGCTAACTATGGCTACACCTTC. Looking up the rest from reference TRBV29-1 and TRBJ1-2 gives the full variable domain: SAVISQKPSRDICQRGTSLTIQCQVDSQVTMMFWYRQQPGQSLTLIATANQGSEATYESGFVIDKFPISRPNLTFSTLTVSNMSPEDSSIYLCSVAVANYGYTFGSGTRLTVV.

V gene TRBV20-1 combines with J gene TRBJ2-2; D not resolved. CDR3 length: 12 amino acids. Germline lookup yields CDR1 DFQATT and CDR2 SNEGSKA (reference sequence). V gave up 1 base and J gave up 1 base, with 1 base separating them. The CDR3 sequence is CSARGNTGELFF. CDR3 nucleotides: TGCAGTGCTAGAGGGAACACCGGGGAGCTGTTTTTT.

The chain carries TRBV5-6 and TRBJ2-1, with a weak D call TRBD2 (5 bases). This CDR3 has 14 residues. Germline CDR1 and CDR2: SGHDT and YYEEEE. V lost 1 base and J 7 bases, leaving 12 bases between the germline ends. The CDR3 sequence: CASSLRGTWNEQFF. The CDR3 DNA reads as TGTGCCAGCAGCTTGCGGGGAACCTGGAATGAGCAGTTCTTC.

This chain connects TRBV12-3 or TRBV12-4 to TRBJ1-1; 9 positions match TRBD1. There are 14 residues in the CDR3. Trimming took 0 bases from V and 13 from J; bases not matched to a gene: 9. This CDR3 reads CASSLASRGTGSFF. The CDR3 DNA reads TGTGCCAGCAGTTTAGCGTCGAGGGGGACAGGGAGTTTCTTT.

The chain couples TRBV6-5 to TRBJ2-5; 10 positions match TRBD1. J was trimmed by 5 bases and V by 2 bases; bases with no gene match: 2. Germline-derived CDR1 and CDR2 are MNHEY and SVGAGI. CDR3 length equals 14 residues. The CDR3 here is CASSYTGQGETQYF. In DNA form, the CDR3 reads TGTGCCAGCAGTTACACGGGACAGGGGGAGACCCAGTACTTC.

The CDR3 loop is CASSQDIGEQETQYF. The CDR3 DNA reads TGCGCCAGCAGCCAAGATATTGGGGAGCAAGAGACCCAGTACTTC. The V gene is TRBV4-3, the J gene TRBJ2-5; D may be TRBD2 (5 bases). The CDR3 spans 15 residues. Trimming left V 0 bases short and J 2 bases short, with 10 bases between. The V gene's germline CDR1 is LGHNA and CDR2 YSLEER.

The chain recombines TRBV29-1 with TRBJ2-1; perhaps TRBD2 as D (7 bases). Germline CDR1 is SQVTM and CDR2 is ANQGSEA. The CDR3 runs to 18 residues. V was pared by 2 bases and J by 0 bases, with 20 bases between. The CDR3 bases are TGCAGCGTTGAACCCAACAGGCGGGGGCGGAGCTCCTACAATGAGCAGTTCTTC. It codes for CSVEPNRRGRSSYNEQFF.

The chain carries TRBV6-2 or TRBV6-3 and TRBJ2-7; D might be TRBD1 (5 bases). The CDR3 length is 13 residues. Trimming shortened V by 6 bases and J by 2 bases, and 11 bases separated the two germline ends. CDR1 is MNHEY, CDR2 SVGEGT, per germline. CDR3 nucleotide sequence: TGTGCCAGCAGGTCTCCAGGGACCTACGAGCAGTACTTC. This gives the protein CASRSPGTYEQYF.

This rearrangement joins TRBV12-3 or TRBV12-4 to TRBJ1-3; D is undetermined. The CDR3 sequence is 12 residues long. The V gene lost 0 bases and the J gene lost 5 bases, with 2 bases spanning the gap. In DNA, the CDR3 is TGTGCCAGCAGTTTAGCTAGAAACACCATATATTTT. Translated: CASSLARNTIYF.

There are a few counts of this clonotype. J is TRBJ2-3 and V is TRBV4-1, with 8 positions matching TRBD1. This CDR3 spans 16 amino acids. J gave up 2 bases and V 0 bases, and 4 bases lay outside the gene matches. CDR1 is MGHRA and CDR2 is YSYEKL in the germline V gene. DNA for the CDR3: TGCGCCAGCAGCCAAGAGAGACAGGGGACCACAGATACGCAGTATTTT. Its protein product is CASSQERQGTTDTQYF.

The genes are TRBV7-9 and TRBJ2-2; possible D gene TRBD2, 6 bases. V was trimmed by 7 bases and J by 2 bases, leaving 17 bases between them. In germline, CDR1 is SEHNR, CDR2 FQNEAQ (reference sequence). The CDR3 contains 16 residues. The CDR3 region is CASTPLTTSNTGELFF. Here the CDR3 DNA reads TGTGCCAGCACCCCCCTGACTACTAGCAACACCGGGGAGCTGTTTTTT.

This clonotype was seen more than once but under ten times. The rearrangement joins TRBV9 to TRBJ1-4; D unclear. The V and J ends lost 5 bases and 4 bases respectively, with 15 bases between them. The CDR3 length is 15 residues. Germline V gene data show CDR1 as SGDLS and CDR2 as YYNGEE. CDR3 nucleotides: TGTGCCAGCAGTCACGGTCGGAACAGTAATGAAAAACTGTTTTTT. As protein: CASSHGRNSNEKLFF.

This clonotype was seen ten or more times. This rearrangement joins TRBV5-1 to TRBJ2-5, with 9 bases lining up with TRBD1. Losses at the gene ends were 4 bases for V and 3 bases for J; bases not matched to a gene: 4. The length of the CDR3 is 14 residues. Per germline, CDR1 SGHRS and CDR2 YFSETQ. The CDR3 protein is CASSLGDREETQYF. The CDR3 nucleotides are TGCGCCAGCAGCCTAGGGGACAGGGAAGAGACCCAGTACTTC. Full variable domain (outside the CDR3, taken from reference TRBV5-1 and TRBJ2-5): KAGVTQTPRYLIKTRGQQVTLSCSPISGHRSVSWYQQTPGQGLQFLFEYFSETQRNKGNFPGRFSGRQFSNSRSEMNVSTLELGDSALYLCASSLGDREETQYFGPGTRLLVL.

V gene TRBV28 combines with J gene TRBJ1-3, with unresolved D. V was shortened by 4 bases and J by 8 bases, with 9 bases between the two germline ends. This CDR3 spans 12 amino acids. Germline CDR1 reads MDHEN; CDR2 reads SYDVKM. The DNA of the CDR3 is TGTGCCAGCAGTTCGAATATGGACACCATATATTTT. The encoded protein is CASSSNMDTIYF.

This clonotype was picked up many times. CDR3 DNA: TGTGCCAGCAGCTTAGATCCCGGGTCTGGAAACACCATATATTTT. Residues: CASSLDPGSGNTIYF. The rearrangement joins TRBV11-2 to TRBJ1-3, with D uncertain. V dropped 0 bases and J dropped 1 base, with 7 bases sitting between them. Per germline, CDR1 SGHAT and CDR2 FQNNGV. CDR3 length: 15 amino acids. The whole variable domain, filled in from reference TRBV11-2 and TRBJ1-3, reads EAGVAQSPRYKIIEKRQSVAFWCNPISGHATLYWYQQILGQGPKLLIQFQNNGVVDDSQLPKDRFSAERLKGVDSTLKIQPAKLEDSAVYLCASSLDPGSGNTIYFGEGSWLTVV.

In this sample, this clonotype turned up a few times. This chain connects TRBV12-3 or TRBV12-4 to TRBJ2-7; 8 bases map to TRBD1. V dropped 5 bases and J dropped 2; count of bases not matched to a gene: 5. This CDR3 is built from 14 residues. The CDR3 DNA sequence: TGTGCCAGCAGTCCCGGACAGGGCCCCTACGAGCAGTACTTC. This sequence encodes CASSPGQGPYEQYF.

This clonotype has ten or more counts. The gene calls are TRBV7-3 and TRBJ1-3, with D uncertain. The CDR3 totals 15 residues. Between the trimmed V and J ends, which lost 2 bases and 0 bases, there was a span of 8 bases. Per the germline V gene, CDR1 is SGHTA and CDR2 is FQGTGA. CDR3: CASSLDGGSGNTIYF. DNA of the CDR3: TGTGCCAGCAGCTTAGACGGAGGCTCTGGAAACACCATATATTTT.

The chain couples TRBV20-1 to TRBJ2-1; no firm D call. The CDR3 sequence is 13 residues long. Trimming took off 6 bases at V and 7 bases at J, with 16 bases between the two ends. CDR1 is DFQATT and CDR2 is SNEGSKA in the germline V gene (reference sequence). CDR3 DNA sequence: TGCAGTGCGATGGGTCAGACCATTAATGAGCAGTTCTTC. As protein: CSAMGQTINEQFF.

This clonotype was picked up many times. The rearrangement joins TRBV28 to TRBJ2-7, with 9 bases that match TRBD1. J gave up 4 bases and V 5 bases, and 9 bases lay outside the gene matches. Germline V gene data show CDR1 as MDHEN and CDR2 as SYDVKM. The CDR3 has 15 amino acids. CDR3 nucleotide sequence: TGTGCCAGCAGTCTGGGACAGGGAAGGGTTTACGAGCAGTACTTC. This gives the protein CASSLGQGRVYEQYF. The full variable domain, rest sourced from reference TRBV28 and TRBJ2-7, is DVKVTQSSRYLVKRTGEKVFLECVQDMDHENMFWYRQDPGLGLRLIYFSYDVKMKEKGDIPEGYSVSREKKERFSLILESASTNQTSMYLCASSLGQGRVYEQYFGPGTRLTVT.

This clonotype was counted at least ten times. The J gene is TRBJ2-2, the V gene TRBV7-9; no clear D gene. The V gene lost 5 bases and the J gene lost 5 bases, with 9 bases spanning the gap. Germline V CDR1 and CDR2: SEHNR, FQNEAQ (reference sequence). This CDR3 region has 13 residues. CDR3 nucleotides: TGTGCCAGCAGCCCCCTAGGGACCGGGGAGCTGTTTTTT. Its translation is CASSPLGTGELFF.

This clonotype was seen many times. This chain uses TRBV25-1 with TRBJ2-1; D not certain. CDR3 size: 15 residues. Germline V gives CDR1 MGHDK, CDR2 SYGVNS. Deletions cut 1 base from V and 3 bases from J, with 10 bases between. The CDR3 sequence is CASSESGRIYNEQFF. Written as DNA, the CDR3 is TGTGCCAGCAGTGAATCGGGCAGAATCTACAATGAGCAGTTCTTC.